A single sample gave rise to the 26 T cell receptor beta chains below, sequenced in a study of patients and donors after allogeneic stem cell transplantation. TCRdb re-derived calls from the RT-PCR reads in MiXCR, one entry per CDR3 protein. The sample carries 20,000 or so distinct CDR3 sequences, 4.5% to 5% recorded once. Sequenced input: blood, either unsorted or a sorted T cell fraction (not recorded which). The receptors were sampled from a human donor who was either an allogeneic HSCT recipient or a stem cell or donor lymphocyte infusion donor (not recorded which). It is not recorded whose cells these are; they may come from a transplant donor.

This clonotype was recorded at least ten times. The V gene is TRBV6-1, the J gene TRBJ2-1, with TRBD1 as a possible D gene (7 bases). Germline loops: CDR1 MNHNS, CDR2 SASEGT. Trimming stripped 5 bases from V and 6 bases from J, with 17 bases between. The CDR3 has 15 residues. CDR3 region: CASSQGGVGGNEQFF. DNA for the CDR3: TGTGCCAGCAGTCAGGGGGGAGTAGGTGGCAATGAGCAGTTCTTC.

This clonotype was seen ten or more times. V is TRBV29-1 and J is TRBJ1-4, with D perhaps TRBD1 (5 bases). CDR1 and CDR2 (germline): SQVTM, ANQGSEA. Trimming removed 8 bases from V and 5 bases from J, with 12 bases in between. This CDR3 contains 12 residues. The CDR3 loop is CSIRDPNEKLFF. CDR3 DNA sequence: TGCAGCATCCGGGACCCAAATGAAAAACTGTTTTTT.

The sample holds a few counts of this clonotype. The chain carries TRBV7-9 and TRBJ1-2; D gene uncertain. The V end lost 7 bases, the J end lost 2 bases, and 14 bases lay between the germline ends. Germline assignment: CDR1 SEHNR and CDR2 FQNEAQ (reference sequence). The length of the CDR3 is 14 residues. This CDR3 reads CASTIAGLNYGYTF. The DNA of the CDR3 is TGTGCCAGCACCATTGCTGGACTAAACTATGGCTACACCTTC. The full variable domain, completed using reference TRBV7-9 and TRBJ1-2, is DTGVSQNPRHKITKRGQNVTFRCDPISEHNRLYWYRQTLGQGPEFLTYFQNEAQLEKSRLLSDRFSAERPKGSFSTLEIQRTEQGDSAMYLCASTIAGLNYGYTFGSGTRLTVV.

The chain links TRBV3-1 to TRBJ1-4, with 9 bases matching TRBD1. The CDR3 totals 16 residues. Germline-derived CDR1 and CDR2 are LGHDT and YNNKEL (reference sequence). V lost 3 bases and J lost 6; bases outside the gene matches: 8. The CDR3 DNA is TGTGCCAGCAGCCAGGATACAGGGGGCGCGGATGAAAAACTGTTTTTT. It yields the protein CASSQDTGGADEKLFF.

This clonotype was seen repeatedly, ten times or more. The V gene is TRBV10-3, the J gene TRBJ2-7; either TRBD1 or TRBD2 may supply D (5 bases each). Trimming left V 10 bases short and J 11 bases short, with 18 bases between. Germline values: CDR1 ENHRY, CDR2 SYGVKD. This CDR3 contains 11 residues. DNA of the CDR3: TGTGCCACCAGGGTTGGGGACGGGGAGTACTTC. Translating gives CATRVGDGEYF.

This clonotype was seen ten or more times. The J gene is TRBJ2-3, the V gene TRBV5-1; D perhaps matches TRBD2 (7 bases). Per the germline V gene, CDR1 is SGHRS and CDR2 is YFSETQ. V lost 9 bases to trimming and J lost 3 bases, with 23 bases between them. The CDR3 consists of 16 residues. The CDR3 loop is CATGPGGGYGTDTQYF. The CDR3 DNA is TGCGCCACTGGGCCGGGGGGCGGCTACGGTACAGATACGCAGTATTTT.

This clonotype appeared many times. The chain is built from TRBV9 and TRBJ1-2, with 8 bases identical to TRBD1. V shed 2 bases and J 3 bases; nucleotides not matched to a gene: 6. Germline-derived CDR1 and CDR2 are SGDLS and YYNGEE. The CDR3 has 15 residues. The CDR3 sequence: CASSVGQGRHYGYTF. As DNA, the CDR3 is TGTGCCAGCAGCGTCGGACAGGGTCGGCACTATGGCTACACCTTC.

The chain uses TRBV18 and TRBJ1-2, with TRBD1 matching over 10 bases. Germline V CDR1 and CDR2: KGHSH, LQKENI. There are 13 residues in the CDR3. The V segment lost 6 bases and the J segment 8 bases; nucleotides outside the gene matches: 6. CDR3 sequence (DNA): TGTGCCAGCTCCCAGACAGGGGGCCGCGGCTACACCTTC. It is translated as CASSQTGGRGYTF. The full variable domain, in which reference TRBV18 and TRBJ1-2 provide the parts outside the CDR3, is NAGVMQNPRHLVRRRGQEARLRCSPMKGHSHVYWYRQLPEEGLKFMVYLQKENIIDESGMPKERFSAEFPKEGPSILRIQQVVRGDSAAYFCASSQTGGRGYTFGSGTRLTVV.

This clonotype has a count of ten or more. The chain has TRBV28 and TRBJ1-2; the D is unclear. This CDR3 comprises 13 residues. Per the germline V gene, CDR1 is MDHEN and CDR2 is SYDVKM. Trimming stripped 4 bases from V and 7 bases from J, with 13 bases between. The CDR3 sequence is CASSYLLLGGYTF. The CDR3 coding sequence is TGTGCCAGCAGTTACTTACTATTAGGTGGCTACACCTTC.

The chain combines TRBV6-1 with TRBJ2-3, with 8 bases lining up with TRBD2. There are 18 residues in the CDR3. In germline, CDR1 is MNHNS, CDR2 SASEGT. The V and J ends lost 6 bases and 2 bases, in that order; junction bases with no gene match: 16. CDR3 sequence (DNA): TGTGCCAGCAGCCCCCTCCGTGCAGCGGGGGCTCTCACAGATACGCAGTATTTT. This encodes CASSPLRAAGALTDTQYF.

This clonotype was observed a few times. The V call is TRBV19, the J call TRBJ2-7; a possible D gene is TRBD2 (6 bases). The CDR3 has 14 residues. The germline V and J ends were trimmed by 6 bases and 6 bases, with 18 bases remaining between them. Germline loops: CDR1 LNHDA, CDR2 SQIVND (reference sequence). CDR3 in amino acids: CASSLFGRSTEQYF. CDR3 DNA: TGTGCCAGTAGCCTCTTCGGGAGAAGTACCGAGCAGTACTTC.

This clonotype has a count of ten or more. The chain combines TRBV7-9 with TRBJ2-1; weak D call: TRBD1 (5 bases). Germline CDR1 and CDR2: SEHNR and FQNEAQ (reference sequence). The CDR3 spans 16 residues. V lost 4 bases and J 0 bases, leaving 13 bases between the germline ends. The CDR3 DNA follows: TGTGCCAGCAGCTCAGACGATAGGGGCTCCTACAATGAGCAGTTCTTC. This encodes CASSSDDRGSYNEQFF.

The chain joins TRBV7-8 to TRBJ2-3, with D tentatively TRBD1 or TRBD2 (8 bases each). The ends were cut back, 7 bases at V and 4 bases at J, with 27 bases in the middle. Germline-derived CDR1 and CDR2 are SGHVS and FQNEAQ. The CDR3 runs 18 residues. The CDR3 protein is CASTQGGVGLVVADTQYF. CDR3 nucleotide sequence: TGTGCCAGCACACAGGGGGGTGTGGGACTAGTGGTGGCAGATACGCAGTATTTT.

This clonotype was observed a few times. The rearrangement joins TRBV28 to TRBJ1-2; D ambiguous. The CDR3 has 13 amino acids. The germline gives CDR1 MDHEN, CDR2 SYDVKM. V was shortened by 6 bases and J by 3 bases, with 11 bases between the two germline ends. CDR3 sequence: CASSPDRDYGYTF. CDR3 coding DNA: TGTGCCAGCAGCCCGGACCGAGACTATGGCTACACCTTC.

This clonotype was observed a few times. The rearrangement uses TRBV6-5 and TRBJ2-3; possible D gene TRBD1, 6 bases. Germline CDR1 reads MNHEY; CDR2 reads SVGAGI. CDR3 length: 19 amino acids. V lost 4 bases, J lost 2 bases, and 25 bases lay in between. The CDR3 region has the DNA TGTGCCAGCAGTTCTACCGATCCGGGACACAAAAAGAACACAGATACGCAGTATTTT. It is translated as CASSSTDPGHKKNTDTQYF.

This clonotype was found many times. The chain combines TRBV7-9 with TRBJ2-2; the match to TRBD1 covers 7 bases. The V segment lost 5 bases and the J segment 4 bases; nucleotides outside the gene matches: 7. CDR3 size: 15 residues. Germline values: CDR1 SEHNR, CDR2 FQNEAQ (reference sequence). This CDR3 is CASSPFRDSTGELFF. The CDR3 DNA reads as TGTGCCAGCAGCCCTTTCCGGGACAGCACCGGGGAGCTGTTTTTT.

The sample holds many counts of this clonotype. The V call is TRBV27, the J call TRBJ1-2; D is unresolved. The V end lost 1 base, the J end lost 6 bases, and 12 bases lay between the germline ends. Germline CDR1 and CDR2: MNHEY and SMNVEV (reference sequence). The CDR3 is made up of 14 amino acids. The CDR3 protein is CASSLYGDLNGYTF. Written as DNA, the CDR3 is TGTGCCAGCAGTTTATATGGGGATTTAAATGGCTACACCTTC.

This clonotype was observed a handful of times. The chain joins TRBV7-9 to TRBJ2-3; the D gene could be TRBD1 or TRBD2 (5 bases each). The CDR3 spans 17 residues. The V and J ends lost 0 bases and 2 bases respectively, with 15 bases between them. Germline lookup yields CDR1 SEHNR and CDR2 FQNEAQ (reference sequence). CDR3 region: CASSLAWGRDDTDTQYF. The CDR3 bases are TGTGCCAGCAGCTTAGCGTGGGGCAGGGACGACACAGATACGCAGTATTTT. Full variable domain (outside the CDR3, taken from reference TRBV7-9 and TRBJ2-3): DTGVSQNPRHKITKRGQNVTFRCDPISEHNRLYWYRQTLGQGPEFLTYFQNEAQLEKSRLLSDRFSAERPKGSFSTLEIQRTEQGDSAMYLCASSLAWGRDDTDTQYFGPGTRLTVL.

This clonotype was detected many times. The V call is TRBV28, the J call TRBJ1-2; D possibly corresponds to TRBD1 (6 bases). The CDR3 loop spans 16 amino acids. The germline V and J ends were trimmed by 1 base and 0 bases, with 12 bases remaining between them. Germline V CDR1 and CDR2: MDHEN, SYDVKM. CDR3 nucleotide sequence: TGTGCCAGCAGTTTATACCCAGGGGCTCCTAACTATGGCTACACCTTC. Protein product: CASSLYPGAPNYGYTF.

This rearrangement joins TRBV3-1 to TRBJ2-7, with D uncertain. Germline V gene lookup returns CDR1 LGHDT and CDR2 YNNKEL (reference sequence). The CDR3 loop spans 14 amino acids. V was cut by 0 bases and J by 4 bases, with 10 bases left in between. The CDR3 region has the DNA TGTGCCAGCAGCCAAGATAGAGGATCTTACGAGCAGTACTTC. Amino acids: CASSQDRGSYEQYF.

This clonotype was picked up many times. V is TRBV15 and J is TRBJ2-7, with D possibly being TRBD1 or TRBD2 (5 bases each). This CDR3 comprises 14 residues. Germline V gives CDR1 LNHNV, CDR2 YYDKDF (reference sequence). V lost 0 bases to trimming and J lost 5 bases, with 11 bases between them. In DNA, the CDR3 is TGTGCCACCAGCAGAGAGGGGACCATAGACGAGCAGTACTTC. Amino acid sequence: CATSREGTIDEQYF. Looking up the rest from reference TRBV15 and TRBJ2-7 gives the full variable domain: DAMVIQNPRYQVTQFGKPVTLSCSQTLNHNVMYWYQQKSSQAPKLLFHYYDKDFNNEADTPDNFQSRRPNTSFCFLDIRSPGLGDTAMYLCATSREGTIDEQYFGPGTRLTVT.

This clonotype was found many times. The rearrangement links TRBV6-2 or TRBV6-3 to TRBJ2-1, with D perhaps assigned TRBD1 or TRBD2 (5 bases each). Trimming removed 4 bases at V and 10 bases at J, with 17 bases between. The CDR3 sequence is 14 residues long. Germline V lookup: CDR1 MNHEY, CDR2 SVGEGT. The CDR3: CASSLTLAGAEQFF. CDR3 DNA sequence: TGTGCCAGCAGTTTGACCCTAGCTGGGGCGGAGCAGTTCTTC.

The CDR3 coding sequence is TGTGCCAGCAGCAGATCTTTAGCGGGAGTAAATGAGCAGTTCTTC. Translation gives CASSRSLAGVNEQFF. The chain links TRBV6-1 to TRBJ2-1; TRBD2 agrees at 9 bases. The germline CDR1 and CDR2 sequences are MNHNS and SASEGT. V shed 6 bases and J 7 bases; nucleotides not matched to a gene: 10. There are 15 residues in the CDR3.

This clonotype was observed many times. The chain employs TRBV6-5 and TRBJ2-3, with 7 bases identical to TRBD1. CDR1 and CDR2 (germline): MNHEY, SVGAGI. Unmatched junction bases numbered 5, after V lost 2 bases and J lost 0 bases. There are 16 residues in the CDR3. CDR3 loop: CASSYGQASSTDTQYF. CDR3 nucleotides: TGTGCCAGCAGTTACGGACAGGCCTCTAGCACAGATACGCAGTATTTT.

This chain uses TRBV11-2 with TRBJ2-5; D possibly corresponds to TRBD2 (6 bases). Per the germline V gene, CDR1 is SGHAT and CDR2 is FQNNGV. This CDR3 is built from 13 residues. Trimming removed 2 bases at V and 5 bases at J, with 9 bases between. CDR3 bases: TGTGCCAGCAGCTTATTTGGGGGGGAGACCCAGTACTTC. Encoded protein: CASSLFGGETQYF. The whole variable domain, remainder taken from reference TRBV11-2 and TRBJ2-5, is EAGVAQSPRYKIIEKRQSVAFWCNPISGHATLYWYQQILGQGPKLLIQFQNNGVVDDSQLPKDRFSAERLKGVDSTLKIQPAKLEDSAVYLCASSLFGGETQYFGPGTRLLVL.

This clonotype was recorded many times. CDR3 amino acids: CASSFNWGVQPQHF. In DNA, the CDR3 is TGTGCCAGCAGTTTTAACTGGGGGGTTCAGCCCCAGCATTTT. The chain recombines TRBV12-3 or TRBV12-4 with TRBJ1-5; perhaps TRBD1 as D (5 bases). The CDR3 sequence is 14 residues long. Trimming cost V 3 bases and J 6 bases, with 12 bases left between them.